These 9 T cell receptor beta chains share one sample of origin, sequenced in a study of breast tumors, draining lymph nodes, adjacent tissues. Samples came from axillary lymph nodes draining the breast cancer. Each CDR3 protein gets one entry after TCRdb re-called the multiplex PCR reads with MiXCR. The sample lists approximately 210,000 distinct CDR3 sequences; nearly 35% were seen once. Material: axillary lymph node tissue. The source of these receptors is a female donor with breast cancer. Some clones in this sample may be carry-over from other donors' samples.

J is TRBJ2-3 and V is TRBV7-2, with 11 bases lining up with TRBD2. Germline-derived CDR1 and CDR2 are SGHTA and FQGNSA. The junction had 6 bases not matched to a gene; V was cut back by 2 bases and J by 11 bases. The CDR3 length is 14 residues. The CDR3 DNA reads TGTGCCAGCAGCTTAACTAGCGGGGGAAATGAGCAGTATTTT. This encodes CASSLTSGGNEQYF.

In this sample, this clonotype turned up many times. The rearrangement joins TRBV10-3 to TRBJ1-6; TRBD1 is a possible D gene (5 bases). V lost 9 bases and J 5 bases, leaving 11 bases between the germline ends. Germline CDR1 is ENHRY and CDR2 is SYGVKD. The CDR3 has 13 amino acids. As DNA, the CDR3 is TGTGCCATTGGGGCAACGGATAATTCACCCCTCCACTTT. Translation: CAIGATDNSPLHF.

This clonotype was counted ten times or more. This sequence joins TRBV7-3 and TRBJ2-1, with 9 bases aligning to TRBD2. V was clipped by 1 base and J by 9 bases; unmatched bases: 7. Germline V gene sequence: CDR1 SGHTA, CDR2 FQGTGA. This CDR3 region has 15 residues. In DNA form, the CDR3 reads TGTGCCAGCAGCTTAAGGGCTAGCGGGGTTGCTGAGCAGTTCTTC. It codes for CASSLRASGVAEQFF. The variable domain in full, with the rest retrieved from reference TRBV7-3 and TRBJ2-1, is GAGVSQTPSNKVTEKGKYVELRCDPISGHTALYWYRQSLGQGPEFLIYFQGTGAADDSGLPNDRFFAVRPEGSVSTLKIQRTERGDSAVYLCASSLRASGVAEQFFGPGTRLTVL.

This clonotype was picked up many times. The rearrangement joins TRBV5-1 to TRBJ1-2; D uncertain. Germline CDR1 reads SGHRS; CDR2 reads YFSETQ. CDR3 length equals 13 residues. V was pared by 0 bases and J by 5 bases, with 8 bases between. This CDR3 reads CASSLAGQYGYTF. The CDR3 DNA is TGCGCCAGCAGCTTGGCCGGGCAGTATGGCTACACCTTC. Looking up the rest from reference TRBV5-1 and TRBJ1-2 gives the full variable domain: KAGVTQTPRYLIKTRGQQVTLSCSPISGHRSVSWYQQTPGQGLQFLFEYFSETQRNKGNFPGRFSGRQFSNSRSEMNVSTLELGDSALYLCASSLAGQYGYTFGSGTRLTVV.

Many counts were recorded for this clonotype. This sequence joins TRBV20-1 and TRBJ1-5; D might be TRBD1 (6 bases). The germline CDR1 and CDR2 sequences are DFQATT and SNEGSKA (reference sequence). Trimming removed 1 base at V and 3 bases at J, with 7 bases between. The CDR3 is 13 residues long. The chain's CDR3 is CSARGTDNQPQHF. CDR3 in DNA: TGCAGTGCTAGAGGGACAGACAATCAGCCCCAGCATTTT.

This clonotype showed up many times. The chain joins TRBV7-2 to TRBJ2-7; D unclear. V dropped 1 base and J dropped 4 bases, with 8 bases sitting between them. Germline CDR1 SGHTA, CDR2 FQGNSA. The CDR3 is 13 residues long. DNA for the CDR3: TGTGCCAGCAGCTTAGGGCCCCGGTACGAGCAGTACTTC. As protein: CASSLGPRYEQYF.

There are many counts of this clonotype. V usage is TRBV6-5 and J usage is TRBJ2-7, with D uncertain. The CDR3 contains 12 residues. V was cut by 6 bases and J by 5 bases, with 11 bases left in between. Looked up from germline, CDR1 is MNHEY and CDR2 is SVGAGI. CDR3 in amino acids: CASRLSEDEQYF. The CDR3 coding sequence is TGTGCCAGCAGACTCAGCGAGGACGAGCAGTACTTC.

This clonotype was recorded a few times. The chain is built from TRBV6-5 and TRBJ2-1; 9 bases are shared with TRBD2. Germline CDR1 reads MNHEY; CDR2 reads SVGAGI. The CDR3 contains 17 residues. The V segment lost 5 bases and the J segment 5 bases; nucleotides outside the gene matches: 13. The CDR3 here is CASSRAFRLAVNNEQFF. DNA for the CDR3: TGTGCCAGCAGTCGCGCGTTTCGACTAGCGGTTAACAATGAGCAGTTCTTC.

The chain recombines TRBV4-1 with TRBJ2-7, with TRBD2 matching 8 bases. There are 16 residues in the CDR3. Germline lookup yields CDR1 MGHRA and CDR2 YSYEKL. V lost 8 bases to trimming and J lost 0 bases; unmatched junction nucleotides: 12. Here the CDR3 reads CASALAGSVSSYEQYF. CDR3 in DNA: TGCGCCAGCGCGTTAGCGGGGTCCGTAAGCTCCTACGAGCAGTACTTC.